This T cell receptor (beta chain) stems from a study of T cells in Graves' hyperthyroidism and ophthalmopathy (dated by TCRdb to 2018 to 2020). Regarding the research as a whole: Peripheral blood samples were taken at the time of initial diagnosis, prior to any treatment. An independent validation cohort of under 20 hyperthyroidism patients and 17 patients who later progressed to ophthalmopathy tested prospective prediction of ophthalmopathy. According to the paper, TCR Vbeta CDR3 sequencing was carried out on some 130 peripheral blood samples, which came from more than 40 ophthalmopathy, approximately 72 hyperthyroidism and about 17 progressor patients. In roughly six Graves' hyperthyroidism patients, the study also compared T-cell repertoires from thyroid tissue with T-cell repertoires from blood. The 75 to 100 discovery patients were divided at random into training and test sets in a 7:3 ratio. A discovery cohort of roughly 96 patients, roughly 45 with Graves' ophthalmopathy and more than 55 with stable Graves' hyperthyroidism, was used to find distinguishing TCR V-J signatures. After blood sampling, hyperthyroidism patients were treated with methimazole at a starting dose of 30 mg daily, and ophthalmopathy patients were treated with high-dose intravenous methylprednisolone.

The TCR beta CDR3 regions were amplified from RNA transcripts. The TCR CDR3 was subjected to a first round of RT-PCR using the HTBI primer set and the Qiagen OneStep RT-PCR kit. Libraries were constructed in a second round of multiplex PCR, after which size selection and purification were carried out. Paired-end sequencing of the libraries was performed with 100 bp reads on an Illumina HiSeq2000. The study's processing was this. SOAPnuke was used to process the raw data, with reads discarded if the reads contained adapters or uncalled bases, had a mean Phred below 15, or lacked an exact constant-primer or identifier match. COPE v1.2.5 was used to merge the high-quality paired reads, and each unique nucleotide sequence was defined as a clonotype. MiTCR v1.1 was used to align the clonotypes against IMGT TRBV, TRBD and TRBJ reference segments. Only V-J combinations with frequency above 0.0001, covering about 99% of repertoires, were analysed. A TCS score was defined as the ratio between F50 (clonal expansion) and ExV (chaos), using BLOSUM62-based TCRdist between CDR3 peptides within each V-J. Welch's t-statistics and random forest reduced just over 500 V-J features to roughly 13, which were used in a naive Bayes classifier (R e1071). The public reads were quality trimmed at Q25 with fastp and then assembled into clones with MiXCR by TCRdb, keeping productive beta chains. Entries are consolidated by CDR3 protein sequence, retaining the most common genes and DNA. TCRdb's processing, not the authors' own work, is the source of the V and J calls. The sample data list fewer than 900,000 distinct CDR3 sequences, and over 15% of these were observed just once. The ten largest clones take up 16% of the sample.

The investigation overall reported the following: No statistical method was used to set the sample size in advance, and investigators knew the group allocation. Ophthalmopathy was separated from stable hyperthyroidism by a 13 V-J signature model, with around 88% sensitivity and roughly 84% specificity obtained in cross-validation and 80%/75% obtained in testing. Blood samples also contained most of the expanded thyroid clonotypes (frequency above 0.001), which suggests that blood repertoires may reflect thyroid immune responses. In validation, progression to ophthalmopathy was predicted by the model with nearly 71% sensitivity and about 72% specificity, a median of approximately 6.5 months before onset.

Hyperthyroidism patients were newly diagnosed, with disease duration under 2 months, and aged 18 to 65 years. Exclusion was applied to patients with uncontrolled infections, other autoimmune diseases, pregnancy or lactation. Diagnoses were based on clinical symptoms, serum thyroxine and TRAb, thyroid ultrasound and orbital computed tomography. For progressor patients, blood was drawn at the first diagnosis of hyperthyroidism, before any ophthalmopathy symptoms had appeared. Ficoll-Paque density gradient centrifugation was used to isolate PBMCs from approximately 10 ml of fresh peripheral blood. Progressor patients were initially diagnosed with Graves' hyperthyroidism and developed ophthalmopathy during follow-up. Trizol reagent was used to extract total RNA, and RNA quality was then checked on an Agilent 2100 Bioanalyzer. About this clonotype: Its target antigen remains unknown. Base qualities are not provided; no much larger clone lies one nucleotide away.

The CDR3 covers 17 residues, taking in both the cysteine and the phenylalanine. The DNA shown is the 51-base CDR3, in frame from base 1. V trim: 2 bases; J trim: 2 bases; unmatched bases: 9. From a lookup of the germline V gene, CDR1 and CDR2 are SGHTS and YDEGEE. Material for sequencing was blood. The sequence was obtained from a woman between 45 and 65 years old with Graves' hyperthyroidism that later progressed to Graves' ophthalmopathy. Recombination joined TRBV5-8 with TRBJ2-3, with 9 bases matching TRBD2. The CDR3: CASSLASGEPPTDTQYF. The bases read TGTGCCAGCAGCTTAGCTAGCGGGGAACCGCCCACAGATACGCAGTATTTT.